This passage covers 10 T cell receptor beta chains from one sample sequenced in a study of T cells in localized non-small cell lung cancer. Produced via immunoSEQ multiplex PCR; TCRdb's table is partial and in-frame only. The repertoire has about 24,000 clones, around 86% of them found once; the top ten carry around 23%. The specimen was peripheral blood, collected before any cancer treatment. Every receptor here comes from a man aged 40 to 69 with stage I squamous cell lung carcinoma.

The CDR3 region is CASSQGAGEQYF. CDR3 bases: TGTGCCAGCAGTCAGGGGGCGGGCGAGCAGTACTTC. The chain carries TRBV27 and TRBJ2-7; 8 bases are a match to TRBD1. CDR1 is MNHEY, CDR2 SMNVEV, per germline (reference sequence). The CDR3 extends over 12 amino acids. V trimming: 5 bases; J trimming: 6 bases; junction bases outside the gene matches: 3.

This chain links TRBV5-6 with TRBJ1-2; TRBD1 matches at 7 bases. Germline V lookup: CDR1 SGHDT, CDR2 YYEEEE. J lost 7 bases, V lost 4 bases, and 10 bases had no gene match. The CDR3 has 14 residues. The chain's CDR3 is CASSQGTALGGYTF. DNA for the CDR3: TGTGCCAGCAGCCAAGGGACAGCCTTAGGTGGCTACACCTTC.

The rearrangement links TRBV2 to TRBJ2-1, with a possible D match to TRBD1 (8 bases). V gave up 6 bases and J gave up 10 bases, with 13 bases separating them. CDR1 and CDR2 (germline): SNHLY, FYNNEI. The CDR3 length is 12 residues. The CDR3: CASRNRGGEQFF. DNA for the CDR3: TGTGCCAGCAGGAACAGGGGGGGCGAGCAGTTCTTC. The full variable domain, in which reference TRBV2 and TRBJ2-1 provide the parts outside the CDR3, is EPEVTQTPSHQVTQMGQEVILRCVPISNHLYFYWYRQILGQKVEFLVSFYNNEISEKSEIFDDQFSVERPDGSNFTLKIRSTKLEDSAMYFCASRNRGGEQFFGPGTRLTVL.

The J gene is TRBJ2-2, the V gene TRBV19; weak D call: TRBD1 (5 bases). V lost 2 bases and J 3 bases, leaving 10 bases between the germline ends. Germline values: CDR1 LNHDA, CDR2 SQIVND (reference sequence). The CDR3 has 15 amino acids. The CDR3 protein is CASSIQGIHTGELFF. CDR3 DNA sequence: TGTGCCAGTAGTATACAGGGTATCCACACCGGGGAGCTGTTTTTT.

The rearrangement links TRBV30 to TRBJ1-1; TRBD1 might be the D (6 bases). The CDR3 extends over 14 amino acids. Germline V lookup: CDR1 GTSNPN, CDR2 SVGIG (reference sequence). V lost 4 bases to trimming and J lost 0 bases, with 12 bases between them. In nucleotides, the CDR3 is TGTGCCTGGACTCAGGGGTTCCTGAACACTGAAGCTTTCTTT. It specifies CAWTQGFLNTEAFF.

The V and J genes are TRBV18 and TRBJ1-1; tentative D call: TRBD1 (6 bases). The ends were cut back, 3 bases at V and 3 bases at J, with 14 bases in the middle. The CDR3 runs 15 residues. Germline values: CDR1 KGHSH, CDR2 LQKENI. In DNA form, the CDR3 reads TGTGCCAGCTCACCCGGACAGAGAGGAGACACTGAAGCTTTCTTT. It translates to CASSPGQRGDTEAFF.

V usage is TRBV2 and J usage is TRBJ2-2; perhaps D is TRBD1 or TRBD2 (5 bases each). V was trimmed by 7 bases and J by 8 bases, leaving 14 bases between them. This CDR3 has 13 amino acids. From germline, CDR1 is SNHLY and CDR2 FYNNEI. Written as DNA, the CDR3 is TGTGCCAGCATGGGGACCTTGGGTGGGGAGCTGTTTTTT. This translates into CASMGTLGGELFF.

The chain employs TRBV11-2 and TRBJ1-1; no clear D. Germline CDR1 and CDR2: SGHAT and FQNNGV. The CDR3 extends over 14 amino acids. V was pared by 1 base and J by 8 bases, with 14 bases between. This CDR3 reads CASSLVEAGMEAFF. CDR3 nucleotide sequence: TGTGCCAGCAGCTTAGTGGAAGCGGGGATGGAAGCTTTCTTT.

The CDR3 nucleotides are TGTGCCAGTAGTATAGATCTCGGGCCGAGCTCCTACGAGCAGTACTTC. Its protein product is CASSIDLGPSSYEQYF. V and J are TRBV19 and TRBJ2-7; D remains unclear. The germline V gene encodes CDR1 LNHDA and CDR2 SQIVND (reference sequence). V shed 0 bases and J shed 0 bases, with 12 bases lying between them. There are 16 residues in the CDR3.

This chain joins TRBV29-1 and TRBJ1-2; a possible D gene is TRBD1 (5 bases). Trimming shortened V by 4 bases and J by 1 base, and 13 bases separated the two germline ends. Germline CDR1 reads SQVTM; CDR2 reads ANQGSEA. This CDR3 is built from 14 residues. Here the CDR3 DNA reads TGCAGCGTTGCGCCCCAGGGAGGTAACTATGGCTACACCTTC. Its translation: CSVAPQGGNYGYTF.